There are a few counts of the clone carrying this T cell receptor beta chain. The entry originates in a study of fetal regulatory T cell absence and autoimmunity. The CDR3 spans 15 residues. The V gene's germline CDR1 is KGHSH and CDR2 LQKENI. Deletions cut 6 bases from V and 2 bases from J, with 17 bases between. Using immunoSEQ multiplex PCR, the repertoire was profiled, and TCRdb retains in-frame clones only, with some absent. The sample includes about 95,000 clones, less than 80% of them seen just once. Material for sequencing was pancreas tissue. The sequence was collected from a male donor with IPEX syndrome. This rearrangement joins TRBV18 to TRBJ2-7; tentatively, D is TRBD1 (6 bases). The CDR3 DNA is TGTGCCAGCTCCCCAGTCACAGGGCCAACCTACGAGCAGTACTTC. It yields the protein CASSPVTGPTYEQYF.